This T cell receptor (beta chain) was captured in a study of T cells in Graves' hyperthyroidism and ophthalmopathy. As for the study in general: Before treatment of any kind, peripheral blood was taken at initial diagnosis. Findings of the study overall: Blood also held most thyroid clonotypes expanded beyond 0.001.

Uncontrolled infections, other autoimmune diseases, pregnancy or lactation led to exclusion of patients. PBMCs were sourced from less than 12 ml fresh peripheral blood. At least ten counts were recorded for this clonotype. The target antigen is unknown. TCR beta CDR3 regions were amplified from RNA. The study used the HTBI primer set for a first-round RT-PCR of the TCR CDR3. MiXCR, run by TCRdb on the multiplex PCR reads, gives a single entry per CDR3 protein. The repertoire consists of around 300,000 distinct CDR3 sequences, with roughly an eighth occurring once and the leading ten covering approximately 7.9%. Sequencing input: blood. The origin of this receptor is a woman between 35 and 50 years old with Graves' hyperthyroidism.

The CDR3 DNA is TGCAGTGCTACTCGAACAGCAAAAGAGACCCAGTACTTC. Translation gives CSATRTAKETQYF. The chain recombines TRBV20-1 with TRBJ2-5; D unresolved. CDR3 size: 13 residues. Trimming took 4 bases from V and 3 from J, leaving 12 bases between them. CDR1 DFQATT and CDR2 SNEGSKA come from the germline V gene (reference sequence).